The entry below gives a single TCR beta chain sequence along with its context. The antigen remains unidentified. Other DNA sequences in the sample encode the same CDR3. This CDR3 has 16 residues. The germline V gene encodes CDR1 SGHNT and CDR2 YYREEE (reference sequence). V dropped 0 bases and J dropped 4; count of bases not matched to a gene: 5. This sample is part of a study of cytomegalovirus exposure and HLA in healthy donors. Whole-study results and caveats: Most of the TCR beta V segments (in an earlier analysis) were productive either about 87% or about 30% of the time.

A multiplex PCR was run with 60 Vbeta primers and 13 Jbeta primers. The data were produced by immunoSEQ multiplex PCR, yet TCRdb's version contains in-frame clones alone and is incomplete. The sample has about 200,000 clones, around 73% seen once. The rearrangement joins TRBV5-4 to TRBJ2-3, with 10 positions matching TRBD2. This sequence originates from a male donor in good health and CMV-seronegative. Input material: PBMCs. The chain's CDR3 is CASSLAGLAGADTQYF. The CDR3 DNA sequence: TGTGCCAGCAGCTTGGCAGGCCTAGCGGGAGCAGATACGCAGTATTTT.